The 14 T cell receptor beta chains below were found in one sample sequenced in a study of T cells in Graves' hyperthyroidism and ophthalmopathy. From RNA transcripts, TCR beta CDR3 regions were amplified. An initial round of RT-PCR targeting the TCR CDR3 relied on the HTBI primer set. MiXCR, applied by TCRdb to the multiplex PCR reads, yields one record per CDR3 protein. Of about 200,000 distinct CDR3 sequences listed, about 15% are singletons. Source material: blood. The receptors derive from a woman in her fifties or sixties with Graves' hyperthyroidism.

V and J are TRBV19 and TRBJ1-3; D is unclear. Germline loops: CDR1 LNHDA, CDR2 SQIVND (reference sequence). V was pared by 5 bases and J by 0 bases, with 17 bases between. The CDR3 has 17 residues. CDR3 sequence (DNA): TGTGCCAGTAGTCCGTTGGCAGGCATTGCCTCTGGAAACACCATATATTTT. It is translated as CASSPLAGIASGNTIYF. Full variable domain (missing parts from reference TRBV19 and TRBJ1-3): DGGITQSPKYLFRKEGQNVTLSCEQNLNHDAMYWYRQDPGQGLRLIYYSQIVNDFQKGDIAEGYSVSREKKESFPLTVTSAQKNPTAFYLCASSPLAGIASGNTIYFGEGSWLTVV.

The V gene is TRBV5-4, the J gene TRBJ2-2; the D gene is possibly TRBD1 (6 bases). The V and J ends lost 5 bases and 4 bases respectively, with 12 bases between them. CDR1 is SGHNT and CDR2 is YYREEE in the germline V gene (reference sequence). The length of the CDR3 is 14 residues. The DNA of the CDR3 is TGTGCCAGCAGACAAGACAGGCTCACCGGGGAGCTGTTTTTT. This codes for CASRQDRLTGELFF.

This clonotype showed up many times. J is TRBJ1-1 and V is TRBV28; D not certain. CDR3 length: 12 amino acids. Between the trimmed V and J ends, which lost 4 bases and 1 base, there was a span of 4 bases. Germline V CDR1 and CDR2: MDHEN, SYDVKM. For the CDR3, the DNA is TGTGCCAGCAGTTACGCGAACACTGAAGCTTTCTTT. It encodes CASSYANTEAFF. The variable domain in full, with the rest retrieved from reference TRBV28 and TRBJ1-1, is DVKVTQSSRYLVKRTGEKVFLECVQDMDHENMFWYRQDPGLGLRLIYFSYDVKMKEKGDIPEGYSVSREKKERFSLILESASTNQTSMYLCASSYANTEAFFGQGTRLTVV.

In its sample, this clonotype was seen many times. The genes are TRBV28 and TRBJ2-3, with D hard to call. V lost 1 base and J lost 2, with 10 bases in between. The germline gives CDR1 MDHEN, CDR2 SYDVKM. This CDR3 spans 15 amino acids. CDR3 residues: CASSLYTRYTDTQYF. The DNA of the CDR3 is TGTGCCAGCAGTTTATATACGCGGTACACAGATACGCAGTATTTT.

This clonotype has more than one count but fewer than ten. The chain links TRBV27 to TRBJ2-1, with 10 bases identical to TRBD2. V shed 4 bases and J 2 bases; nucleotides not matched to a gene: 5. CDR1 and CDR2 from the germline V gene are MNHEY and SMNVEV (reference sequence). CDR3 length equals 16 residues. The CDR3 nucleotides read TGTGCCAGCAGTTCCCGGACTAGCGGCCCCTACAATGAGCAGTTCTTC. Encoded protein: CASSSRTSGPYNEQFF.

About this clonotype itself: This could be a read error, since a much larger clone is one nucleotide away. V and J are TRBV27 and TRBJ2-1; 7 bases are a match to TRBD2. The J call may be incorrect, as the DNA end agrees better with TRBJ2-7. CDR3 length: 14 residues. Germline V gene lookup returns CDR1 MNHEY and CDR2 SMNVEV (reference sequence). The CDR3 loop is CASSLREIYNEQYF. In DNA, the CDR3 is TGTGCCAGCAGTTTGCGGGAGATCTACAATGAGCAGTACTTC.

This clonotype has at least ten counts. This chain joins TRBV7-9 and TRBJ2-7; 7 positions match TRBD1. The CDR3 loop spans 17 amino acids. Per the germline V gene, CDR1 is SEHNR and CDR2 is FQNEAQ (reference sequence). V trimming: 5 bases; J trimming: 3 bases; junction bases outside the gene matches: 16. This chain's CDR3 is CASSLRQGLGNFYEQYF. The CDR3 bases are TGTGCCAGCAGCCTTAGACAGGGTCTTGGCAACTTCTACGAGCAGTACTTC.

This clonotype showed up just a few times. V gene TRBV19 combines with J gene TRBJ2-7; no clear D gene. The CDR3 has 15 residues. The germline gives CDR1 LNHDA, CDR2 SQIVND (reference sequence). Trimming took off 2 bases at V and 2 bases at J, with 13 bases between the two ends. The CDR3 reads CASSIWNSLTYEQYF. CDR3 sequence (DNA): TGTGCCAGTAGTATATGGAATTCCCTGACCTACGAGCAGTACTTC. The full variable domain, its missing parts supplied by reference TRBV19 and TRBJ2-7, is DGGITQSPKYLFRKEGQNVTLSCEQNLNHDAMYWYRQDPGQGLRLIYYSQIVNDFQKGDIAEGYSVSREKKESFPLTVTSAQKNPTAFYLCASSIWNSLTYEQYFGPGTRLTVT.

For this clonotype: This may come from a read error, since a much larger clone is one base off. The chain joins TRBV11-2 to TRBJ1-3; no clear D. From germline, CDR1 is SGHAT and CDR2 FQNNGV. This CDR3 region has 16 residues. Here the CDR3 DNA reads TGTGCCGGCAGCTTAGGGTTAGGAACTTCTGGAAACACCATATATTTT. Its protein is CAGSLGLGTSGNTIYF.

This clonotype was counted ten times or more. The CDR3 sequence: CSAPGLRNTEAFF. Written as DNA, the CDR3 is TGCAGTGCCCCGGGACTACGGAACACTGAAGCTTTCTTT. The chain recombines TRBV20-1 with TRBJ1-1; TRBD1 might be the D (5 bases). This CDR3 has 13 amino acids. The V end lost 6 bases, the J end lost 1 base, and 12 bases lay between the germline ends. Germline V CDR1 and CDR2: DFQATT, SNEGSKA (reference sequence).

The chain has TRBV6-2 or TRBV6-3 and TRBJ1-5, with D possibly being TRBD1 (5 bases). Germline CDR1 is MNHEY and CDR2 is SVGEGT. The CDR3 contains 21 residues. Trimming removed 0 bases at V and 3 bases at J, with 27 bases between. The CDR3 DNA sequence: TGTGCCAGCAGTTACTCGAGTCGTTTGTTGAGGGGACGCGGGGTCAATCAGCCCCAGCATTTT. Its protein product is CASSYSSRLLRGRGVNQPQHF.

V and J are TRBV18 and TRBJ1-6; D gene uncertain. V was clipped by 6 bases and J by 5 bases, with 11 bases between them. The CDR3 contains 14 residues. Per the germline V gene, CDR1 is KGHSH and CDR2 is LQKENI. The CDR3 DNA reads as TGTGCCAGCTCCCCTGGGAGAGATAATTCACCCCTCCACTTT. Its translation is CASSPGRDNSPLHF. Together with reference TRBV18 and TRBJ1-6, the CDR3 gives the full variable domain: NAGVMQNPRHLVRRRGQEARLRCSPMKGHSHVYWYRQLPEEGLKFMVYLQKENIIDESGMPKERFSAEFPKEGPSILRIQQVVRGDSAAYFCASSPGRDNSPLHFGNGTRLTVT.

This clonotype was seen ten or more times. V is TRBV27 and J is TRBJ1-1, with 11 bases matching TRBD1. CDR3 length: 11 amino acids. With 6 bases clipped from V and 11 bases from J, the junction kept 2 bases outside the gene matches. Germline values: CDR1 MNHEY, CDR2 SMNVEV (reference sequence). CDR3 nucleotide sequence: TGTGCCAGCAGAGGGACAGGGGGGGCTTTCTTT. This sequence encodes CASRGTGGAFF.

This clonotype was recorded at least ten times. The chain employs TRBV20-1 and TRBJ1-6, with TRBD1 matching 7 bases. Germline V gene data show CDR1 as DFQATT and CDR2 as SNEGSKA (reference sequence). The CDR3 is 14 residues long. The trim removed 6 bases at V and 9 bases at J, leaving 11 bases unmatched. CDR3 region: CSASPTGASSPLHF. The CDR3 bases are TGCAGTGCCTCCCCCACAGGGGCGAGTTCACCCCTCCACTTT.